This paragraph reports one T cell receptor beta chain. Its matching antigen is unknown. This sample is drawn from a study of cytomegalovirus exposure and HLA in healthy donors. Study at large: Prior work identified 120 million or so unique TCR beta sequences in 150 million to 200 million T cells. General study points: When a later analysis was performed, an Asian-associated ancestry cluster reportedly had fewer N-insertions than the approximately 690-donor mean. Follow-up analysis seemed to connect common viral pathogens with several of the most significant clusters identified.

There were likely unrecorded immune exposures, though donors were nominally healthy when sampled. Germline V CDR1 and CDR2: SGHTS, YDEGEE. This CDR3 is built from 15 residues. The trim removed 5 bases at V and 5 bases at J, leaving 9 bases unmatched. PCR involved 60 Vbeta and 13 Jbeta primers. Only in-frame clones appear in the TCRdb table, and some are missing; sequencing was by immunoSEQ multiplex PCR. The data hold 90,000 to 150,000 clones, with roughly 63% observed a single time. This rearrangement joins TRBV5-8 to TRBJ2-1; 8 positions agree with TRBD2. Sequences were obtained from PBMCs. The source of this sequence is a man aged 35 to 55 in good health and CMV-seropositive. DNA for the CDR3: TGTGCCAGCAGTTCCGGGACTAGTTATAACAATGAGCAGTTCTTC. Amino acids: CASSSGTSYNNEQFF. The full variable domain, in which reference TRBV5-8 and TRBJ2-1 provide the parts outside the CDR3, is EAGVTQSPTHLIKTRGQQATLRCSPISGHTSVYWYQQALGLGLQFLLWYDEGEERNRGNFPPRFSGRQFPNYSSELNVNALELEDSALYLCASSSGTSYNNEQFFGPGTRLTVL.